This entry lists 16 T cell receptor beta chains sequenced from one sample in a study of blood T cell repertoires in COVID-19. Only in-frame clones appear in the TCRdb table, and some are missing; sequencing was by immunoSEQ multiplex PCR. The sample consists of tens of thousands of clones, about 88% of them appearing once. Input material: peripheral blood. Receptor source: a man in his sixties with acute or convalescent COVID-19.

This rearrangement joins TRBV6-5 to TRBJ1-1; 7 positions match TRBD1. V lost 7 bases and J lost 8; bases outside the gene matches: 4. Germline V gene data show CDR1 as MNHEY and CDR2 as SVGAGI. This CDR3 has 11 residues. In DNA form, the CDR3 reads TGTGCCAGCACCGTACAGGGGGAAGCTTTCTTT. It is translated as CASTVQGEAFF.

The chain joins TRBV9 to TRBJ2-2; 7 bases agree with TRBD2. CDR1 is SGDLS and CDR2 is YYNGEE in the germline V gene. The CDR3 is 17 amino acids. The V and J ends lost 0 bases and 1 base, in that order; junction bases with no gene match: 6. CDR3 protein: CASSVGGGTRNTGELFF. The CDR3 region has the DNA TGTGCCAGCAGCGTAGGGGGGGGGACCCGGAACACCGGGGAGCTGTTTTTT.

The gene calls are TRBV7-2 and TRBJ1-5, with TRBD1 matching 7 bases. The CDR3 contains 14 residues. J gave up 8 bases and V 5 bases, and 9 bases lay outside the gene matches. CDR1 is SGHTA, CDR2 FQGNSA, per germline. The DNA for the CDR3 is TGTGCCAGCAGCCCCACAGGGGTCAAGGAGCCCCAGCATTTT. This sequence encodes CASSPTGVKEPQHF.

V usage is TRBV2 and J usage is TRBJ2-3; TRBD2 agrees at 11 bases. V lost 4 bases, J lost 6 bases, and 6 bases stayed unmatched. CDR1 is SNHLY, CDR2 FYNNEI, per germline. This CDR3 has 15 residues. CDR3 loop: CASSARASGGDTQYF. CDR3 nucleotides: TGTGCCAGCAGTGCTCGGGCTAGCGGGGGGGATACGCAGTATTTT.

The chain is built from TRBV28 and TRBJ2-7; D call uncertain. The CDR3 spans 12 residues. V lost 3 bases and J lost 3, with 6 bases in between. The germline CDR1 and CDR2 sequences are MDHEN and SYDVKM. Written as DNA, the CDR3 is TGTGCCAGCAGTTTGACGGGCTACGAGCAGTACTTC. Translation gives CASSLTGYEQYF.

The rearrangement uses TRBV2 and TRBJ2-1; a possible D gene is TRBD2 (6 bases). Trimming left V 2 bases short and J 4 bases short, with 15 bases between. The CDR3 consists of 16 residues. CDR1 SNHLY and CDR2 FYNNEI come from the germline V gene. This CDR3 reads CASSEIGVSGYNEQFF. In nucleotides, the CDR3 is TGTGCCAGCAGTGAAATAGGAGTTAGCGGATACAATGAGCAGTTCTTC.

The CDR3 DNA reads as TGCGCCAGCAGCTTGCAAGAGGGGGCGTACGAGCAGTACTTC. Translation: CASSLQEGAYEQYF. The chain is built from TRBV5-1 and TRBJ2-7; 7 bases match TRBD1. After removal of 1 base from V and 4 bases from J, the junction contained 5 bases not matched to a gene. This CDR3 comprises 14 residues. In germline, CDR1 is SGHRS, CDR2 YFSETQ.

The chain has TRBV10-1 and TRBJ1-4; TRBD1 is a possible D gene (5 bases). Germline V gene sequence: CDR1 WNHNN, CDR2 SYGVQD (reference sequence). Trimming removed 3 bases at V and 5 bases at J, with 10 bases between. The CDR3 covers 14 residues. CDR3 nucleotides: TGCGCCAGCAGTGAATCTAGGGGCAATGAAAAACTGTTTTTT. As protein: CASSESRGNEKLFF.

The chain has TRBV5-1 and TRBJ2-5; 9 nucleotides agree with TRBD1. From germline, CDR1 is SGHRS and CDR2 YFSETQ. The CDR3 is made up of 15 amino acids. V lost 3 bases and J lost 0; bases outside the gene matches: 3. CDR3 sequence: CASSSGQGHQETQYF. The CDR3 coding sequence is TGCGCCAGCAGCTCGGGACAGGGTCACCAAGAGACCCAGTACTTC.

The chain combines TRBV18 with TRBJ1-5; D is unresolved. The CDR3 sequence is 13 residues long. From germline, CDR1 is KGHSH and CDR2 LQKENI. Between the trimmed V and J ends, which lost 0 bases and 4 bases, there was a span of 4 bases. The CDR3 loop reads CASSPPQNQPQHF. The DNA for the CDR3 is TGTGCCAGCTCACCACCGCAGAATCAGCCCCAGCATTTT.

V is TRBV7-2 and J is TRBJ2-5; 15 bases are a match to TRBD2. The CDR3 spans 16 residues. Germline-derived CDR1 and CDR2 are SGHTA and FQGNSA. Trimming cost V 4 bases and J 2 bases; bases outside gene matches: 2. The CDR3 bases are TGTGCCAGCAGCTGGGGGACTAGCGGGGGGCAAGAGACCCAGTACTTC. Protein sequence: CASSWGTSGGQETQYF.

The chain combines TRBV11-3 with TRBJ2-2, with a tentative D call TRBD1 (6 bases). CDR3 length: 17 amino acids. V shed 5 bases and J shed 4 bases, with 20 bases lying between them. CDR1 is SGHNT, CDR2 YENEEA, per germline. CDR3 coding DNA: TGTGCCAGCAGCCAGGGCACCGGGACATTGGGCACCGGGGAGCTGTTTTTT. Encoded protein: CASSQGTGTLGTGELFF.

The chain has TRBV3-1 (or the pseudogene TRBV3-2) and TRBJ1-1; a possible D gene is TRBD1 (5 bases). Germline-derived CDR1 and CDR2 are LGHDT and YNNKEL (reference sequence). Trimming pared 0 bases from V and 0 bases from J, leaving 11 bases between. The length of the CDR3 is 16 residues. CDR3 sequence: CASSQERQKMNTEAFF. As DNA, the CDR3 is TGTGCCAGCAGCCAAGAGAGACAGAAGATGAACACTGAAGCTTTCTTT.

The gene calls are TRBV7-9 and TRBJ1-1; 7 bases match TRBD1. The ends lost 4 bases at V and 8 bases at J; junction bases unmatched: 10. Germline V gene data show CDR1 as SEHNR and CDR2 as FQNEAQ (reference sequence). The CDR3 loop spans 14 amino acids. CDR3 coding DNA: TGTGCCAGCAGCTCAGTAACTCAGGGGGGAGAAGCTTTCTTT. Its protein product is CASSSVTQGGEAFF.

The rearrangement uses TRBV29-1 and TRBJ2-2; 8 bases align to TRBD2. The CDR3 runs 13 residues. Germline CDR1 reads SQVTM; CDR2 reads ANQGSEA. V shed 7 bases, J shed 6 bases, and the junction held 7 bases outside the gene matches. Here the CDR3 DNA reads TGCAGCGGGGGGACTAGATGGCCCGGGGAGCTGTTTTTT. Translating gives CSGGTRWPGELFF.

This rearrangement joins TRBV19 to TRBJ2-2; the D is unclear. The V and J ends lost 3 bases and 5 bases respectively, with 10 bases between them. CDR3 length: 14 amino acids. CDR1 is LNHDA and CDR2 is SQIVND in the germline V gene (reference sequence). Here the CDR3 reads CASSIPLQTGELFF. CDR3 sequence (DNA): TGTGCCAGTAGTATCCCCTTACAGACCGGGGAGCTGTTTTTT.